Many counts were recorded for the clone carrying this T cell receptor (beta chain). Its specificity is not known. Germline values: CDR1 MNHNS, CDR2 SASEGT. The V end lost 1 base, the J end lost 8 bases, and 8 bases lay between the germline ends. CDR3 length: 12 amino acids. These data originate in a study of glioma-infiltrating T cells. Points from the study as a whole: Above-expected tissue-blood divergence occurred in all gliomas, most in low-grade ones.

TCR alpha and beta CDR3 regions were amplified from RNA using iRepertoire nested multiplex PCR. One-step reverse transcription and amplification started from about 100-400 ng of tissue mRNA or PBMC total RNA. TCRdb independently ran MiXCR on the multiplex PCR reads; one entry per CDR3 protein. The sample has 170,000 or so distinct CDR3 sequences; around 40% are singletons. V and J are TRBV6-1 and TRBJ1-1; D ambiguous. The receptor was derived from a human donor with low-grade glioma or glioblastoma, undergoing nonglioma brain surgery, or in good health (not recorded which). Sequencing was done on a sample of glioma tissue, nonneoplastic brain tissue, or PBMCs (not recorded which). CDR3: CASSEVYQEAFF. The CDR3 region has the DNA TGTGCCAGCAGTGAAGTGTATCAGGAAGCTTTCTTT.